Listed here are 5 T cell receptor beta chains from one sample, sequenced in a study of blood T cell repertoires in COVID-19. Some clones are missing from TCRdb's copy, which holds only in-frame ones; the method was immunoSEQ multiplex PCR. This sample has fewer than 300,000 clones, with more than 75% found just once. Input material: peripheral blood. The origin of the receptors is a woman aged 40 to 49 who had recovered from COVID-19.

In its sample, this clone was seen once. The chain is built from TRBV9 and TRBJ2-2; 10 nucleotides line up with TRBD2. The germline CDR1 and CDR2 sequences are SGDLS and YYNGEE. CDR3 length: 19 amino acids. V shed 1 base, J shed 4 bases, and the junction held 13 bases outside the gene matches. The CDR3 region is CASSVSGGAVLTTTGELFF. CDR3 DNA sequence: TGTGCCAGCAGCGTAAGCGGGGGGGCCGTCTTAACAACCACCGGGGAGCTGTTTTTT.

The chain joins TRBV6-5 to TRBJ2-3, with 9 bases fitting TRBD2. Trimming at V came to 2 bases and at J to 6 bases, leaving 6 bases not matched to a gene. Germline-derived CDR1 and CDR2 are MNHEY and SVGAGI. The CDR3 runs to 15 residues. In nucleotides, the CDR3 is TGTGCCAGCAGTTACGGGGCGGGGGGGCCCGATACGCAGTATTTT. Protein product: CASSYGAGGPDTQYF.

The chain uses TRBV4-2 and TRBJ2-7, with D possibly being TRBD1 (5 bases). This CDR3 spans 14 amino acids. V was trimmed by 0 bases and J by 2 bases, leaving 8 bases between them. From germline, CDR1 is LGHNA and CDR2 YNFKEQ. The CDR3 sequence: CASSQDKGPYEQYF. The CDR3 bases are TGTGCCAGCAGCCAAGATAAGGGGCCCTACGAGCAGTACTTC.

This sequence joins TRBV10-3 and TRBJ2-2; possible D gene TRBD2, 5 bases. CDR1 and CDR2 from the germline V gene are ENHRY and SYGVKD. The CDR3 consists of 14 residues. Trimming removed 7 bases from V and 2 bases from J, with 11 bases in between. CDR3 coding DNA: TGTGCCATCAACAGAGCGGATAACACCGGGGAGCTGTTTTTT. Encoded protein: CAINRADNTGELFF.

CDR3 sequence (DNA): TGTGCCAGCAGTTACCGCGCGGGACCACTAGCCAAAAACATTCAGTACTTC. Amino acids: CASSYRAGPLAKNIQYF. The chain joins TRBV6-2 or TRBV6-3 to TRBJ2-4; maybe TRBD2 (6 bases). Looked up from germline, CDR1 is MNHEY and CDR2 is SVGEGT. There are 17 residues in the CDR3. The ends were cut back, 2 bases at V and 0 bases at J, with 14 bases in the middle.